This T cell receptor beta chain came from a study of T cells in Graves' hyperthyroidism and ophthalmopathy. Study summary: Peripheral blood was secured at the point of initial diagnosis, before any treatment. Overall study findings and caveats: Among thyroid clonotypes expanded above 0.001, most also appeared in blood. Stable hyperthyroidism was separated from ophthalmopathy by a model based on 13 V-J features.

Patients aged 18 to 65 had newly diagnosed hyperthyroidism that had lasted under 2 months. V was clipped by 2 bases and J by 4 bases, with 11 bases between them. The CDR3 runs 14 residues. Germline V gives CDR1 MGHDK, CDR2 SYGVNS. In regard to this clonotype: Its antigen is not identified.

The CDR3 regions of TCR beta were amplified from RNA transcripts. TCR CDR3 regions were first amplified by RT-PCR with HTBI primers. A single record per CDR3 protein comes from TCRdb applying MiXCR to the multiplex PCR reads. The sample lists more than 550,000 distinct CDR3 sequences, around 20% occurring once. The chain couples TRBV25-1 to TRBJ1-2, with D possibly being TRBD1 (5 bases). Sequencing used blood. This sequence originates from a woman in her forties or fifties with Graves' hyperthyroidism that later progressed to Graves' ophthalmopathy. The CDR3 sequence is CASSEVGAAYGYTF. The CDR3, as DNA: TGTGCCAGCAGTGAAGTAGGGGCGGCCTATGGCTACACCTTC.